This T cell receptor (beta chain) is drawn from a study of blood T cell repertoires in COVID-19 (dated by TCRdb to about 2020). The study in broad terms: Collaborator samples came from the United States, Italy and Spain and covered acute and convalescent phases of COVID-19. The dataset comprised deeply sampled blood TCRbeta repertoires from subjects exposed to, actively infected with, or recovered from COVID-19. The repertoires were released in a freely available public database intended as a resource for research on the immune response to SARS-CoV-2. Sample metadata almost always included a de-identified subject ID, COVID-19 status, age in years and sex. Samples came from the ongoing ImmuneRACE study (first 160 participants) plus 1,254 subjects from 6 global collaborators. The prospective study material was composed of cDNA or gDNA derived from T cells, B-cell-depleted T cells, or PBMCs. Where available, HLA class I and class II types were taken from metadata supplied by the sample provider and were not determined by assay-based typing.

What the study reported, not specific to this receptor: How much clinical and demographic metadata was included differed by source and by participant, and the metadata was provided uncurated.

CDR1 and CDR2 are drawn from the germline V gene: SNHLY, FYNNEI. V is clipped by 6 bases and J by 0 bases, and the sequence between their germline boundaries is 14 bases long. The CDR3 sequence holds 16 residues, the cysteine and phenylalanine included. Only CDR3 DNA remains: 48 bases, in frame from the first base. One collaborating source in Seattle enrolled patients while the patients were actively infected and followed the patients over time throughout the course of disease. Collaborating institutions collected whole blood in K2EDTA tubes following their own protocols. For TCRbeta analysis, collaborators shipped samples as frozen whole blood, isolated PBMCs, or DNA extracted from either of those sample types. TCRbeta CDR3 regions were amplified from genomic DNA using the immunoSEQ Assay, a bias-controlled multiplex PCR. The paper's processing steps were these. Nucleated cell counts per sample were estimated from amplification of reference gene primers within the assay. To quantify the absolute abundance of each unique TCRbeta CDR3 rearrangement, sequence reads were collapsed and filtered. For each sample, productive Simpson clonality was calculated by taking the square root of Simpson's diversity index across productive rearrangements. The immuneACCESS repertoire file appears here via TCRdb, limited to in-frame rearrangements. These files lack a portion of the clones; in checked studies, under half of the deficit traces to unresolved V genes, and the cause of the others is not known. That table supplies the V and J calls and clone size; D and trimming were determined from the DNA. A total of about 200,000 clones appear in this sample, about 80% of them only once. The top ten clones comprise under 10% of the sample.

A remark on this clone: Its antigen is unknown. No much larger clone is present one base from it, and per-base qualities are unavailable.

The material sequenced was peripheral blood. The V gene is TRBV2 and the J gene is TRBJ1-4, with TRBD1 as a weak D call on 6 bases. This receptor was obtained from a woman older than 75 with COVID-19, enrolled during active disease. CDR3 loop: CASSLRAGATNEKLFF. The DNA sequence reads TGTGCCAGCAGCCTCCGAGCAGGGGCAACTAATGAAAAACTGTTTTTT.